This paragraph reports one T cell receptor (beta chain). Its antigen is not identified. This sample was included in a study of radiation and T cells in renal cell carcinoma. Findings and caveats of the study: Top tumor clonotypes rose in blood 2 weeks post-radiation, then contracted.

Clones were sequenced by immunoSEQ multiplex PCR, and TCRdb holds only the in-frame ones, with some missing. The table lists some 31,000 clones, approximately 81% of them singletons. Indicated time point: blood 4 weeks post-SBRT, at nephrectomy. Stated treatment: 15 Gy SBRT to primary tumor, nephrectomy 4 weeks later. Nephrectomy followed 15 Gy stereotactic body radiation by 4 weeks. The ends lost 6 bases at V and 4 bases at J; junction bases unmatched: 8. The CDR3 consists of 14 residues. Germline V gives CDR1 MNHNS, CDR2 SASEGT. This sequence joins TRBV6-1 and TRBJ2-5; 7 positions agree with TRBD2. The TCR comes from a man between 60 and 75 years old with renal cell carcinoma. The material was blood, obtained from a patient whose treatment included radiotherapy and nephrectomy. CDR3 sequence (DNA): TGTGCCAGCAGGGAGGGAGGGCTAAGAGAGACCCAGTACTTC. It is translated as CASREGGLRETQYF.